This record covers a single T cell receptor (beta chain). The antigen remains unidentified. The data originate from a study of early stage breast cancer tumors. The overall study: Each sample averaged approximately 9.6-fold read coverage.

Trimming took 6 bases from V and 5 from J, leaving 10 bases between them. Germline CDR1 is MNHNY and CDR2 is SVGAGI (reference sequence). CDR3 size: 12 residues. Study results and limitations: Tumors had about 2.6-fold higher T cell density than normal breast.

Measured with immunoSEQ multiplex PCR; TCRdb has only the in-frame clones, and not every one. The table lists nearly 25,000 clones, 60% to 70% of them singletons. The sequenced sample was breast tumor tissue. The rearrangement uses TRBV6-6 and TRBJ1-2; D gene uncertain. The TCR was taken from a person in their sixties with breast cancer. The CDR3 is CASSRTDYGYTF. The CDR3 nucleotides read TGTGCCAGCAGCAGGACTGATTATGGCTACACCTTC.